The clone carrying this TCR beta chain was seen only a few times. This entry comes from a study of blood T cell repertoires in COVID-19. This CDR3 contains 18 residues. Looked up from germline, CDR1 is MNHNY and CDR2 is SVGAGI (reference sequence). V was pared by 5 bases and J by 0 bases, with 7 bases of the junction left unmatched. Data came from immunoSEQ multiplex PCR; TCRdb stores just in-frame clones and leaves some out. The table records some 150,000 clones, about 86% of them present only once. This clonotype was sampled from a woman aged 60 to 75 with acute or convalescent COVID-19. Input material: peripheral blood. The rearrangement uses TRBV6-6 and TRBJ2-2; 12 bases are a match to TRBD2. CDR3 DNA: TGTGCCAGCAGTCCTACTAGCGGGGGGTCCGCGAACACCGGGGAGCTGTTTTTT. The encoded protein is CASSPTSGGSANTGELFF.